This T cell receptor (beta chain) was documented in a study of cytomegalovirus exposure and HLA in healthy donors. Overall study: Later, an analysis reported that the 120 or so validation repertoires had used the same platform as the roughly 680 first-cohort repertoires. Study-wide results and limits: One later analysis, an examination of the roughly 130 validation repertoires, found that first-cohort TCR clusters tended to co-occur in them.

Profiled with immunoSEQ multiplex PCR; TCRdb holds only in-frame clones, not every one. The sample consists of 150,000 to 250,000 clones, 80% to 90% of them appearing once. This clone was observed once. Its antigen is still unknown. V dropped 0 bases and J dropped 7 bases, with 16 bases sitting between them. From germline, CDR1 is SGHRS and CDR2 YFSETQ. The CDR3 runs to 16 residues. V is TRBV5-1 and J is TRBJ1-4, with a tentative D call TRBD1 (5 bases). The TCR originated in a woman between 25 and 40 years old in good health and CMV-seronegative. Specimen: PBMCs. Here the CDR3 reads CASSLALGQGGEKLFF. The CDR3 DNA follows: TGCGCCAGCAGCTTGGCTCTGGGGCAGGGTGGTGAAAAACTGTTTTTT.